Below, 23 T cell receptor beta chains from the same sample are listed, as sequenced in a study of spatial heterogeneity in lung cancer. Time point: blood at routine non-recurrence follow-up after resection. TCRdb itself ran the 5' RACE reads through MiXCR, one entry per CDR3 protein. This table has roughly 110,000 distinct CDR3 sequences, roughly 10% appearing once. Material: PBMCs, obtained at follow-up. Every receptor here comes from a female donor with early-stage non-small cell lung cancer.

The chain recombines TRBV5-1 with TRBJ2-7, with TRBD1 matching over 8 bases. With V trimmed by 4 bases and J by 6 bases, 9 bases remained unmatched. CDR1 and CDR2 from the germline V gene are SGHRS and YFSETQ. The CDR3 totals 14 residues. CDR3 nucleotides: TGCGCCAGCAGCCCGGGGGACAGGCGAGGCGAGCAGTACGTC. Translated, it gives CASSPGDRRGEQYV.

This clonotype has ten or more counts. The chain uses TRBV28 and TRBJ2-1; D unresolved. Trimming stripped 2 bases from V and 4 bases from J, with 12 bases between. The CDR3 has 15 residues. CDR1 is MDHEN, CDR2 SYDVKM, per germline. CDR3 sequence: CASSLLSRRYNEQFF. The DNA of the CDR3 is TGTGCCAGCAGTTTACTTTCGCGACGGTACAATGAGCAGTTCTTC. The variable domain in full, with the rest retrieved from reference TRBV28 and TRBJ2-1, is DVKVTQSSRYLVKRTGEKVFLECVQDMDHENMFWYRQDPGLGLRLIYFSYDVKMKEKGDIPEGYSVSREKKERFSLILESASTNQTSMYLCASSLLSRRYNEQFFGPGTRLTVL.

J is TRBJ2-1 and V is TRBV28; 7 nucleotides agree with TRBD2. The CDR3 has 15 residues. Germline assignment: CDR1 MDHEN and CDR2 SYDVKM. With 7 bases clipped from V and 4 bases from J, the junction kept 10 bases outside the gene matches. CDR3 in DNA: TGTGCCAGCATTACGACTAGCAGGTTATACAATGAGCAGTTCTTC. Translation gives CASITTSRLYNEQFF.

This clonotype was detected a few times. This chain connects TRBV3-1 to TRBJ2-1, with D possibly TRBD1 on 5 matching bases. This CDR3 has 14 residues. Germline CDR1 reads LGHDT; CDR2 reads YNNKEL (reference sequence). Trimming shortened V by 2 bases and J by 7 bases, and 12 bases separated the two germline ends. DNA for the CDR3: TGTGCCAGCAGCCAAACCCAGGGCAGGAATGAGCAGTTCTTC. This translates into CASSQTQGRNEQFF.

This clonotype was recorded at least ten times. The CDR3 is CASRGTSGRWTREQYF. In nucleotides, the CDR3 is TGTGCCAGCAGAGGGACTAGCGGGAGGTGGACTCGCGAGCAGTACTTC. This chain uses TRBV28 with TRBJ2-7; 15 bases line up with TRBD2. From germline, CDR1 is MDHEN and CDR2 SYDVKM. CDR3 length equals 16 residues. V dropped 6 bases and J dropped 6; count of bases not matched to a gene: 9. The whole variable domain, remainder taken from reference TRBV28 and TRBJ2-7, is DVKVTQSSRYLVKRTGEKVFLECVQDMDHENMFWYRQDPGLGLRLIYFSYDVKMKEKGDIPEGYSVSREKKERFSLILESASTNQTSMYLCASRGTSGRWTREQYFGPGTRLTVT.

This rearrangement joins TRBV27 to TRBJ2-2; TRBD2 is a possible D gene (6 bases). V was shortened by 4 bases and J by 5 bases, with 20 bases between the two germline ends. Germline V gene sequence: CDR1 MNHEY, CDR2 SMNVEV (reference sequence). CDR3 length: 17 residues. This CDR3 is CASSSSRGEGRTGELFF. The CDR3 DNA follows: TGTGCCAGCAGTTCGTCGCGTGGAGAAGGGAGGACCGGGGAGCTGTTTTTT.

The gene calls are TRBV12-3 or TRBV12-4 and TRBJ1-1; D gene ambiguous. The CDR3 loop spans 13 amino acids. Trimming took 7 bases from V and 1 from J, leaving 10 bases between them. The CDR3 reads CASMPDGNTEAFF. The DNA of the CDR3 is TGTGCCAGCATGCCCGACGGGAACACTGAAGCTTTCTTT.

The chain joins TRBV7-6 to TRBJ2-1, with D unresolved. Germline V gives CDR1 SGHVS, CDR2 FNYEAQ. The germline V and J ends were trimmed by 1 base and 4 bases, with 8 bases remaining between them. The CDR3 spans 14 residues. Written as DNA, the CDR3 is TGTGCCAGCAGCTTAGGAGGCACTTACAATGAGCAGTTCTTC. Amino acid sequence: CASSLGGTYNEQFF.

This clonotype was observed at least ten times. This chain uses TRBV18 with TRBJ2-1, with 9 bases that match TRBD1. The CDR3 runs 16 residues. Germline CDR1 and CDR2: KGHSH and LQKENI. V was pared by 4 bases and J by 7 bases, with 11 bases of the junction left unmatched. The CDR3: CASSRKVTGGRNEQFF. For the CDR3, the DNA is TGTGCCAGCTCACGAAAGGTAACAGGGGGCCGTAATGAGCAGTTCTTC. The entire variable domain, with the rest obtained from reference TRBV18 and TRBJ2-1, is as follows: NAGVMQNPRHLVRRRGQEARLRCSPMKGHSHVYWYRQLPEEGLKFMVYLQKENIIDESGMPKERFSAEFPKEGPSILRIQQVVRGDSAAYFCASSRKVTGGRNEQFFGPGTRLTVL.

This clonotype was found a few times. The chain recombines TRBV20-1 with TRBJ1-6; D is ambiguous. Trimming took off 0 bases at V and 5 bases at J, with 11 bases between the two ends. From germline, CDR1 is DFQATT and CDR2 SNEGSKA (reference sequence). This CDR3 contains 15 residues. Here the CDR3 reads CSAREYIGHNSPLHF. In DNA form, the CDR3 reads TGCAGTGCTAGAGAATATATAGGGCATAATTCACCCCTCCACTTT.

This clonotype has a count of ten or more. In DNA, the CDR3 is TGCGCCAGCAGCCCGGGAGGGACTAGCGGGGGCCGCACAGATACGCAGTATTTT. It is translated as CASSPGGTSGGRTDTQYF. The chain is built from TRBV5-1 and TRBJ2-3, with 14 bases lining up with TRBD2. Germline values: CDR1 SGHRS, CDR2 YFSETQ. This CDR3 spans 18 amino acids. After removal of 4 bases from V and 1 base from J, the junction contained 8 bases not matched to a gene.

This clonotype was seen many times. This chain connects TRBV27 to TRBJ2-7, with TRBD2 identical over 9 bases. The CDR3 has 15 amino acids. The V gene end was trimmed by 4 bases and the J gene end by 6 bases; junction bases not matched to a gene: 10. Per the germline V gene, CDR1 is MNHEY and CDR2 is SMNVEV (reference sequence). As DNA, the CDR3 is TGTGCCAGCAGTTCCTATCCGGGACTAGCCTCCGAGCAGTACTTC. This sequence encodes CASSSYPGLASEQYF.

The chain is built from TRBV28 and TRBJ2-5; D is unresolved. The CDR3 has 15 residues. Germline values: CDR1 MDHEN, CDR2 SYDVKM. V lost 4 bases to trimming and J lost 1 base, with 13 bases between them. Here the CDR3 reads CASSSGGTVQETQYF. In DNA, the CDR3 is TGTGCCAGCAGTTCCGGTGGAACCGTCCAAGAGACCCAGTACTTC.

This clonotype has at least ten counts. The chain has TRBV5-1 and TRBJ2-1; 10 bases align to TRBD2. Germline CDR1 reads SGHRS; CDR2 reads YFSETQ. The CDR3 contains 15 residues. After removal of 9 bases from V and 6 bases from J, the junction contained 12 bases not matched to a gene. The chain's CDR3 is CATQQGASGSNEQFF. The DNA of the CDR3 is TGCGCCACCCAGCAAGGGGCTAGCGGGAGCAATGAGCAGTTCTTC.

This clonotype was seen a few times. CDR3 nucleotides: TGCAGTGCTAGCCAGGGAGATACGCAGTATTTT. Its protein product is CSASQGDTQYF. This chain uses TRBV20-1 with TRBJ2-3; TRBD1 is a possible D gene (5 bases). V lost 3 bases and J lost 5, with 6 bases in between. CDR3 length: 11 amino acids. Germline loops: CDR1 DFQATT, CDR2 SNEGSKA (reference sequence).

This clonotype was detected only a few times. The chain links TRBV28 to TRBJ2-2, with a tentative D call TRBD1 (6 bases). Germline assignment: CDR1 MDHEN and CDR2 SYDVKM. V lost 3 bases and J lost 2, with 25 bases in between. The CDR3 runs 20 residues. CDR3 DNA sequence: TGTGCCAGCAGTTTGCAAGGATTTCTAGGGACAACCACTAACACCGGGGAGCTGTTTTTT. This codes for CASSLQGFLGTTTNTGELFF.

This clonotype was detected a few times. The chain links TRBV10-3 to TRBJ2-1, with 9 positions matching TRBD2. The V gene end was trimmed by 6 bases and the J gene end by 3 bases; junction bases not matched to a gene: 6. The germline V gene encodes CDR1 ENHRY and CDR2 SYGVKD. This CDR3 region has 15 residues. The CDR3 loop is CAIRPGTSHYNEQFF. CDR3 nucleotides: TGTGCCATCAGGCCCGGGACTAGCCACTACAATGAGCAGTTCTTC.

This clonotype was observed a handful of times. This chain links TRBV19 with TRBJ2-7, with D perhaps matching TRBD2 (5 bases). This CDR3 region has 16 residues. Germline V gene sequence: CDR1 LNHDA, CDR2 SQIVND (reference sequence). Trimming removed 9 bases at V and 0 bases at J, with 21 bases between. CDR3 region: CASTLRGLSVSYEQYF. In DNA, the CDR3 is TGTGCCAGCACGTTGCGAGGGCTCTCCGTCTCCTACGAGCAGTACTTC.

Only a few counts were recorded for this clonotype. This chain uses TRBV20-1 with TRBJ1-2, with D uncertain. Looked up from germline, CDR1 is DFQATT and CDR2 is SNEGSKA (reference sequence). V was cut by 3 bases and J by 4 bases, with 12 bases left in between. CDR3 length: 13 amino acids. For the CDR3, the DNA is TGCAGTGCTAGGGGCCGGGTGCCCTATGGCTACACCTTC. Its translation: CSARGRVPYGYTF.

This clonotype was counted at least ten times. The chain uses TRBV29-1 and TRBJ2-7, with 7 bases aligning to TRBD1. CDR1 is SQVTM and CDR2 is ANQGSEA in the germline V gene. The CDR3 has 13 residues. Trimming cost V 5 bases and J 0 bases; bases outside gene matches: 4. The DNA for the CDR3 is TGCAGCGTTTCCCGGGACAGCTCCTACGAGCAGTACTTC. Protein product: CSVSRDSSYEQYF.

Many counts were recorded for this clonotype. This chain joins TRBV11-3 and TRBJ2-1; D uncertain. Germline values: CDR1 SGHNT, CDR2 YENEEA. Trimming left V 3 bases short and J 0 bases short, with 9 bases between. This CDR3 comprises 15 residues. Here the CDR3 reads CASSFEENSYNEQFF. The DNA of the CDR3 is TGTGCCAGCAGCTTTGAGGAAAACTCCTACAATGAGCAGTTCTTC.

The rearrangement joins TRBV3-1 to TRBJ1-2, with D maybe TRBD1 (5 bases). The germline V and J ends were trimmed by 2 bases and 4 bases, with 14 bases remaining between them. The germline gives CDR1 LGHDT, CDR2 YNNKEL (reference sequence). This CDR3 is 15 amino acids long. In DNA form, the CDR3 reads TGTGCCAGCAGCCAACCAGGCCGGGGCGGCTATGGCTACACCTTC. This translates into CASSQPGRGGYGYTF.

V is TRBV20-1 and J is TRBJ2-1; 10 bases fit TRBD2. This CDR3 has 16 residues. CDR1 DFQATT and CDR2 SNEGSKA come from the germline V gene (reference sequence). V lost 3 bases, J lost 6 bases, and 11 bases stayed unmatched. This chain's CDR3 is CSASGAGGPSGNEQFF. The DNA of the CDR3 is TGCAGTGCTAGCGGAGCGGGAGGGCCCTCAGGCAATGAGCAGTTCTTC.